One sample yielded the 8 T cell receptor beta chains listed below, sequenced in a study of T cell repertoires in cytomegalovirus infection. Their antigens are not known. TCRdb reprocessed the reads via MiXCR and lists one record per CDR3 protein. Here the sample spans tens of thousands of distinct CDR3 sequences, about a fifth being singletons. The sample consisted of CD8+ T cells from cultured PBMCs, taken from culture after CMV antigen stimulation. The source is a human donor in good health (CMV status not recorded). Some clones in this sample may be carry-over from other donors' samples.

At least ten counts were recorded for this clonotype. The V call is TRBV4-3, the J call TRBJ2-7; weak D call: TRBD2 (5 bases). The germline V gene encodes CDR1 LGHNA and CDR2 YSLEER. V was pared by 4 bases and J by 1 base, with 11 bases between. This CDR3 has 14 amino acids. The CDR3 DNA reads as TGCGCCAGCAGCCCCGGCTCGGGGTCCTACGAGCAGTACTTC. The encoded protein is CASSPGSGSYEQYF.

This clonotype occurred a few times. The CDR3 loop reads CASSSLAGQGMNGYTF. The DNA for the CDR3 is TGTGCCAGCAGTTCCTTGGCCGGACAGGGTATGAATGGCTACACCTTC. The chain links TRBV27 to TRBJ1-2, with 8 bases matching TRBD1. The CDR3 is 16 residues long. Germline CDR1 is MNHEY and CDR2 is SMNVEV (reference sequence). The V gene end was trimmed by 4 bases and the J gene end by 6 bases; junction bases not matched to a gene: 13.

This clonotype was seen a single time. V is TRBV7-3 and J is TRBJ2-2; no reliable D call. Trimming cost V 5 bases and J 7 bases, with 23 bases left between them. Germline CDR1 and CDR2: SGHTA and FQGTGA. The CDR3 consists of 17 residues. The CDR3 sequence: CASSIGSPIEFGGELFF. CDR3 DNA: TGTGCCAGCAGCATAGGATCCCCGATAGAATTTGGCGGGGAGCTGTTTTTT.

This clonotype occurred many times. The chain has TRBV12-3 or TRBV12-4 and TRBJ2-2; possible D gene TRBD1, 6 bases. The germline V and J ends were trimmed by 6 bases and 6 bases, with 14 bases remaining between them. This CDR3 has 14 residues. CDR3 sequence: CASSYIQGPGELFF. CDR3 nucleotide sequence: TGTGCCAGCAGCTACATCCAGGGGCCCGGGGAGCTGTTTTTT.

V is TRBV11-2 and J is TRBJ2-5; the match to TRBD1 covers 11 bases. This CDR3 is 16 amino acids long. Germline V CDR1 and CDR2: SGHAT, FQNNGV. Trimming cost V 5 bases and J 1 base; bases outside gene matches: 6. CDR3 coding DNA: TGTGCCAGCAGCCTCCGGACAGGGGGCGCCCAAGAGACCCAGTACTTC. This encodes CASSLRTGGAQETQYF. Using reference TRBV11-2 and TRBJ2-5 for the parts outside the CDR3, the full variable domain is EAGVAQSPRYKIIEKRQSVAFWCNPISGHATLYWYQQILGQGPKLLIQFQNNGVVDDSQLPKDRFSAERLKGVDSTLKIQPAKLEDSAVYLCASSLRTGGAQETQYFGPGTRLLVL.

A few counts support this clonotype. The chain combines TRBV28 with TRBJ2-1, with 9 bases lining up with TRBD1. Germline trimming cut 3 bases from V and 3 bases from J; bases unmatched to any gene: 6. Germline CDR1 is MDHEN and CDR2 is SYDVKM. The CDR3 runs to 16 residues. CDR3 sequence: CASSFLPGQGYNEQFF. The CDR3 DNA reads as TGTGCCAGCAGTTTCCTTCCGGGACAGGGCTACAATGAGCAGTTCTTC.

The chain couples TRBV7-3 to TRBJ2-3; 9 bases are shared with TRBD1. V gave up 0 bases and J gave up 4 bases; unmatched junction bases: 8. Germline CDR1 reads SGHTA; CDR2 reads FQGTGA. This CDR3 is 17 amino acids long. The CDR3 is CASSLTGRDRVADTQYF. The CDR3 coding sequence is TGTGCCAGCAGCTTAACGGGCCGGGACAGGGTTGCAGATACGCAGTATTTT.

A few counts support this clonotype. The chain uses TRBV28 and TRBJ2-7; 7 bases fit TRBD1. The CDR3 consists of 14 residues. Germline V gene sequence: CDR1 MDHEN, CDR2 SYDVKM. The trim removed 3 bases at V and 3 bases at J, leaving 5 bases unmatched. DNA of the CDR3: TGTGCCAGCAGTTTGGGCAGGGACAGCTACGAGCAGTACTTC. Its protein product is CASSLGRDSYEQYF.